The 27 T cell receptor beta chains given below trace back to one sample, sequenced in a study of CD8 T cells in ankylosing spondylitis. TCRdb re-called the 5' RACE reads with MiXCR, one entry per CDR3 protein. The sample includes 350,000 to 400,000 distinct CDR3 sequences, more than 20% seen only once; the top ten take under 15%. Source material: blood, either unsorted or a sorted T cell fraction (not recorded which). These receptor sequences come from a male donor with ankylosing spondylitis or in good health (not recorded which).

The V and J genes are TRBV20-1 and TRBJ2-7; no clear D. V shed 6 bases and J shed 0 bases, with 12 bases lying between them. The CDR3 spans 13 residues. Germline lookup yields CDR1 DFQATT and CDR2 SNEGSKA (reference sequence). For the CDR3, the DNA is TGCAGTGCCCGACCATGGGCCTCCTACGAGCAGTACTTC. It specifies CSARPWASYEQYF.

This chain links TRBV20-1 with TRBJ2-1; the match to TRBD1 covers 9 bases. CDR3 size: 15 residues. The V segment lost 1 base and the J segment 4 bases; nucleotides outside the gene matches: 5. The V gene's germline CDR1 is DFQATT and CDR2 SNEGSKA (reference sequence). The CDR3, as DNA: TGCAGTGCTAGAGCCCGGGACAGGGCATACAATGAGCAGTTCTTC. Protein product: CSARARDRAYNEQFF.

The chain has TRBV5-1 and TRBJ2-1; TRBD1 matches 10 bases. Germline V gene data show CDR1 as SGHRS and CDR2 as YFSETQ. The CDR3 is 15 residues long. With V trimmed by 4 bases and J by 9 bases, 10 bases remained unmatched. CDR3 coding DNA: TGCGCCAGCAGCGCGAGACAGGGGGCACGGGTTGAGCAGTTCTTC. Translated, it gives CASSARQGARVEQFF.

The rearrangement joins TRBV28 to TRBJ2-5; D is undetermined. The CDR3 consists of 14 residues. Trimming took off 7 bases at V and 1 base at J, with 13 bases between the two ends. The germline V gene has CDR1 MDHEN and CDR2 SYDVKM. This chain's CDR3 is CASKFPGSQETQYF. The DNA for the CDR3 is TGTGCCAGCAAATTTCCGGGCAGCCAAGAGACCCAGTACTTC.

This clonotype was found a few times. The chain combines TRBV2 with TRBJ2-7, with D possibly being TRBD1 (6 bases). Trimming took off 7 bases at V and 2 bases at J, with 15 bases between the two ends. The CDR3 covers 14 residues. Germline CDR1 reads SNHLY; CDR2 reads FYNNEI. The CDR3 nucleotides are TGTGCCAGCATCCAAGACAGGCCCGCCTACGAGCAGTACTTC. Translating it yields CASIQDRPAYEQYF.

The CDR3 nucleotides are TGTGCCAGCAGCTTAGAAAGGGCCGATGAAGAGACCCAGTACTTC. Translation: CASSLERADEETQYF. J is TRBJ2-5 and V is TRBV7-6, with D unclear. The CDR3 runs to 15 residues. Germline lookup yields CDR1 SGHVS and CDR2 FNYEAQ. V lost 1 base to trimming and J lost 3 bases, with 12 bases between them.

The chain combines TRBV30 with TRBJ2-3, with 10 nucleotides matching TRBD1. V shed 5 bases and J 2 bases; nucleotides not matched to a gene: 7. The V gene's germline CDR1 is GTSNPN and CDR2 SVGIG (reference sequence). The CDR3 length is 15 residues. This CDR3 is CAWSTGTGATDTQYF. CDR3 in DNA: TGTGCCTGGTCCACCGGGACAGGGGCCACAGATACGCAGTATTTT.

The sample holds a few counts of this clonotype. J is TRBJ1-4 and V is TRBV4-1; D is unresolved. The CDR3 has 13 amino acids. Germline assignment: CDR1 MGHRA and CDR2 YSYEKL. V gave up 8 bases and J gave up 5 bases, with 12 bases separating them. CDR3 residues: CASGEFGNEKLFF. CDR3 in DNA: TGCGCCAGCGGAGAGTTTGGGAATGAAAAACTGTTTTTT.

V usage is TRBV12-3 or TRBV12-4 and J usage is TRBJ2-3; tentatively, D is TRBD2 (6 bases). The ends were cut back, 5 bases at V and 1 base at J, with 19 bases in the middle. CDR3 length equals 17 residues. Here the CDR3 reads CASSVRGTLGGTDTQYF. The CDR3 region has the DNA TGTGCCAGCAGTGTGCGGGGCACTCTAGGGGGCACAGATACGCAGTATTTT.

The chain recombines TRBV15 with TRBJ2-5, with TRBD1 matching over 7 bases. This CDR3 has 16 residues. Germline loops: CDR1 LNHNV, CDR2 YYDKDF (reference sequence). The J segment lost 1 base and the V segment lost 5 bases, leaving 10 bases of the junction unmatched. The CDR3 is CATSRPFGTAQETQYF. The CDR3 DNA sequence: TGTGCCACCAGCCGCCCGTTTGGGACAGCCCAAGAGACCCAGTACTTC.

The table lists this clonotype with many counts. V is TRBV25-1 and J is TRBJ2-2; the D gene is possibly TRBD2 (6 bases). V was pared by 1 base and J by 7 bases, with 13 bases between. The CDR3 runs to 15 residues. Germline V gene data show CDR1 as MGHDK and CDR2 as SYGVNS. Here the CDR3 DNA reads TGTGCCAGCAGTGAATGGCGGGGTTCTAGCGGGGAGCTGTTTTTT. Translation: CASSEWRGSSGELFF.

This clonotype was observed a handful of times. V is TRBV4-1 and J is TRBJ2-1, with D possibly matching TRBD2 (5 bases). In germline, CDR1 is MGHRA, CDR2 YSYEKL. The CDR3 runs to 17 residues. V shed 2 bases and J shed 0 bases, with 14 bases lying between them. The chain's CDR3 is CASSQNTGLSSYNEQFF. Here the CDR3 DNA reads TGCGCCAGCAGCCAAAATACCGGACTTAGCTCCTACAATGAGCAGTTCTTC.

CDR3 amino acids: CASSQDFRTVANVLTF. CDR3 coding DNA: TGTGCCAGCAGCCAAGATTTTCGGACTGTGGCCAACGTCCTGACTTTC. The chain carries TRBV4-2 and TRBJ2-6; the D gene is possibly TRBD2 (5 bases). The germline CDR1 and CDR2 sequences are LGHNA and YNFKEQ. Trimming took off 0 bases at V and 6 bases at J, with 12 bases between the two ends. The CDR3 has 16 amino acids.

This clonotype was observed a few times. This chain uses TRBV5-1 with TRBJ1-2; TRBD1 aligns across 7 bases. CDR1 is SGHRS, CDR2 YFSETQ, per germline. V lost 0 bases and J lost 4; bases outside the gene matches: 15. The CDR3 loop spans 18 amino acids. CDR3 coding DNA: TGCGCCAGCAGCTTGGATCGGCAGGGGGATCTCGGTACCTATGGCTACACCTTC. Its protein is CASSLDRQGDLGTYGYTF.

This chain joins TRBV2 and TRBJ2-2; 11 nucleotides match TRBD1. CDR1 and CDR2 (germline): SNHLY, FYNNEI. The trim removed 5 bases at V and 6 bases at J, leaving 5 bases unmatched. The CDR3 contains 15 residues. CDR3 coding DNA: TGTGCCAGCAGTACGGGACAGGGGGATCCCGGGGAGCTGTTTTTT. Translated, it gives CASSTGQGDPGELFF.

This clonotype was recorded once. The gene calls are TRBV9 and TRBJ2-5; TRBD2 aligns across 10 bases. J gave up 2 bases and V 4 bases, and 8 bases lay outside the gene matches. From germline, CDR1 is SGDLS and CDR2 YYNGEE. This CDR3 region has 16 residues. The CDR3 DNA reads TGTGCCAGCAGCAATCGACTAGCGGGCACTCAAGAGACCCAGTACTTC. Amino acids: CASSNRLAGTQETQYF. The entire variable domain, with the rest obtained from reference TRBV9 and TRBJ2-5, is as follows: DSGVTQTPKHLITATGQRVTLRCSPRSGDLSVYWYQQSLDQGLQFLIQYYNGEERAKGNILERFSAQQFPDLHSELNLSSLELGDSALYFCASSNRLAGTQETQYFGPGTRLLVL.

The V gene is TRBV7-6, the J gene TRBJ2-7, with D unclear. The ends were cut back, 4 bases at V and 6 bases at J, with 13 bases in the middle. The CDR3 totals 13 residues. Per germline, CDR1 SGHVS and CDR2 FNYEAQ. DNA of the CDR3: TGTGCCAGCAGCTCGACGAGGCCCGGCGAGCAGTACTTC. This sequence encodes CASSSTRPGEQYF. Using reference TRBV7-6 and TRBJ2-7 for the parts outside the CDR3, the full variable domain is GAGVSQSPRYKVTKRGQDVALRCDPISGHVSLYWYRQALGQGPEFLTYFNYEAQQDKSGLPNDRFSAERPEGSISTLTIQRTEQRDSAMYRCASSSTRPGEQYFGPGTRLTVT.

This clonotype was seen ten or more times. The V gene is TRBV9, the J gene TRBJ2-1, with 11 bases that match TRBD2. This CDR3 is 16 amino acids long. Germline V gene lookup returns CDR1 SGDLS and CDR2 YYNGEE. Germline trimming cut 0 bases from V and 2 bases from J; bases unmatched to any gene: 1. The CDR3 bases are TGTGCCAGCAGCGTAGGACTAGCGGGGACCTACAATGAGCAGTTCTTC. Residues: CASSVGLAGTYNEQFF.

The J gene is TRBJ2-1, the V gene TRBV29-1; D perhaps matches TRBD2 (6 bases). Germline CDR1 reads SQVTM; CDR2 reads ANQGSEA. The CDR3 extends over 14 amino acids. Trimming removed 5 bases at V and 10 bases at J, with 21 bases between. The CDR3 loop reads CSVPGTLSELEQFF. For the CDR3, the DNA is TGCAGCGTTCCCGGGACTCTGTCTGAGTTGGAGCAGTTCTTC.

This chain joins TRBV5-6 and TRBJ1-5; D not resolved. The germline V gene encodes CDR1 SGHDT and CDR2 YYEEEE. This CDR3 contains 12 residues. The germline V and J ends were trimmed by 6 bases and 4 bases, with 8 bases remaining between them. CDR3 sequence (DNA): TGTGCCAGCAATGTGGGTAATCAGCCCCAGCATTTT. The encoded protein is CASNVGNQPQHF.

This clonotype has more than one count but fewer than ten. The V call is TRBV27, the J call TRBJ2-3; 9 bases are a match to TRBD1. Germline trimming cut 4 bases from V and 0 bases from J; bases unmatched to any gene: 14. Germline V gives CDR1 MNHEY, CDR2 SMNVEV (reference sequence). The CDR3 sequence is 19 residues long. DNA of the CDR3: TGTGCCAGCAGTTCCTTCCGGGGACAGGGCGGAACAAGCACAGATACGCAGTATTTT. This gives the protein CASSSFRGQGGTSTDTQYF.

This clonotype was seen only a few times. The chain uses TRBV7-9 and TRBJ2-5, with D maybe TRBD2 (6 bases). Germline CDR1 reads SEHNR; CDR2 reads FQNEAQ (reference sequence). Trimming shortened V by 5 bases and J by 5 bases, and 12 bases separated the two germline ends. The CDR3 has 13 amino acids. CDR3 in DNA: TGTGCCAGCAGCCGAGCGGGTGAGGAGACCCAGTACTTC. It is translated as CASSRAGEETQYF.

In its sample, this clonotype was seen a few times. CDR3 protein: CASSPSGAARNEQFF. As DNA, the CDR3 is TGTGCCAGCAGTCCTAGCGGGGCGGCTCGGAATGAGCAGTTCTTC. The rearrangement joins TRBV12-3 or TRBV12-4 to TRBJ2-1; TRBD2 matches at 9 bases. The J segment lost 7 bases and the V segment lost 5 bases, leaving 9 bases of the junction unmatched. This CDR3 is 15 amino acids long.

The V gene is TRBV12-3 or TRBV12-4, the J gene TRBJ2-1; possibly TRBD2 for D (6 bases). This CDR3 has 15 residues. V was clipped by 4 bases and J by 4 bases, with 14 bases between them. CDR3 sequence: CASSSTSRDYNEQFF. CDR3 nucleotides: TGTGCCAGCAGTTCTACTAGCAGAGATTACAATGAGCAGTTCTTC.

The rearrangement uses TRBV4-1 and TRBJ2-3, with D perhaps given as TRBD1 or TRBD2 (6 bases each). Germline CDR1 reads MGHRA; CDR2 reads YSYEKL. The CDR3 sequence is 18 residues long. V lost 1 base, J lost 1 base, and 18 bases lay in between. The CDR3 is CASSQVGFLGGRTDTQYF. CDR3 bases: TGCGCCAGCAGCCAAGTCGGATTTTTAGGGGGGCGCACAGATACGCAGTATTTT.

This chain joins TRBV12-3 or TRBV12-4 and TRBJ1-2; D is uncertain. The V gene lost 5 bases and the J gene lost 5 bases, with 15 bases spanning the gap. The CDR3 spans 14 residues. The CDR3 loop is CASSPRDVGYGYTF. The CDR3 DNA is TGTGCCAGCAGTCCCCGAGATGTGGGGTATGGCTACACCTTC.

The CDR3 coding sequence is TGTGCCAGCAGCTTAGCGGTCCCTAAAGGACTGTTTTTT. As protein: CASSLAVPKGLFF. V gene TRBV7-9 combines with J gene TRBJ1-4; D not resolved. The CDR3 totals 13 residues. Per the germline V gene, CDR1 is SEHNR and CDR2 is FQNEAQ (reference sequence). Trimming took off 0 bases at V and 13 bases at J, with 12 bases between the two ends.